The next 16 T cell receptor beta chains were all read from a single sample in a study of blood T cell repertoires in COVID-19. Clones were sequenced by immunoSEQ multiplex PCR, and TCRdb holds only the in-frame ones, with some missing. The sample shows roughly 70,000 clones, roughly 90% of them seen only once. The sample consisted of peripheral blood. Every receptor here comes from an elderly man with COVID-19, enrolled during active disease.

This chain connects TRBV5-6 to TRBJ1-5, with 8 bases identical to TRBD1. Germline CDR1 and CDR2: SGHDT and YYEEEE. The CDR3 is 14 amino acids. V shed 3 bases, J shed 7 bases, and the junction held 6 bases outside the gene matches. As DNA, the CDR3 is TGTGCCAGCAGCTCCTACAGGGGGAGGCAGCCCCAGCATTTT. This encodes CASSSYRGRQPQHF.

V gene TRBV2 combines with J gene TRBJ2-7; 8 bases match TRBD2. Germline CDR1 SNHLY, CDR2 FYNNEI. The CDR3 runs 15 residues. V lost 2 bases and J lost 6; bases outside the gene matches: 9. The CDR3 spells CASSEYLRGDPEQYF. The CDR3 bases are TGTGCCAGCAGTGAATATTTGCGGGGGGATCCCGAGCAGTACTTC.

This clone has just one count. The DNA for the CDR3 is TGTGCCAGCAGTGCGGGACAGGGGAGCTTCACTGAAGCTTTCTTT. It is translated as CASSAGQGSFTEAFF. This chain links TRBV28 with TRBJ1-1; 10 bases fit TRBD1. J gave up 4 bases and V 5 bases, and 7 bases lay outside the gene matches. CDR3 length: 15 residues. Germline V gene lookup returns CDR1 MDHEN and CDR2 SYDVKM.

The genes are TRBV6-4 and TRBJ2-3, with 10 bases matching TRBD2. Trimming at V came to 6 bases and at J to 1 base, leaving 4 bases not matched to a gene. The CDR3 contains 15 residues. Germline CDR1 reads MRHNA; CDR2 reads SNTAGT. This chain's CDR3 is CASRDGTSGTDTQYF. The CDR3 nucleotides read TGTGCCAGCAGAGACGGGACTAGCGGCACAGATACGCAGTATTTT.

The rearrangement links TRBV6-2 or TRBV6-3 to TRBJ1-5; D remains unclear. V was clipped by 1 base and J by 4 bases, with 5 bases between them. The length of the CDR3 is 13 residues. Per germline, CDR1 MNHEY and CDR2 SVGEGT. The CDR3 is CASSYFQNQPQHF. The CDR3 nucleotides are TGTGCCAGCAGTTACTTCCAAAATCAGCCCCAGCATTTT.

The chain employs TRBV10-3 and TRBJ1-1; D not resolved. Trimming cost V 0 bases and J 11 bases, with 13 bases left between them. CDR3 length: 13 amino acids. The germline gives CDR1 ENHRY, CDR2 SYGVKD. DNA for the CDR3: TGTGCCATCAGTGAGTCGGCGGCAGTTGGGGCTTTCTTT. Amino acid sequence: CAISESAAVGAFF.

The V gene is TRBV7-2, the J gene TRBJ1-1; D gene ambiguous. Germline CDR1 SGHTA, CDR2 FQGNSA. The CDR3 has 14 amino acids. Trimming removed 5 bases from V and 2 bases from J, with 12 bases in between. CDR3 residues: CASSATGRNTEAFF. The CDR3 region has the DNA TGTGCCAGCAGCGCAACGGGTCGTAACACTGAAGCTTTCTTT.

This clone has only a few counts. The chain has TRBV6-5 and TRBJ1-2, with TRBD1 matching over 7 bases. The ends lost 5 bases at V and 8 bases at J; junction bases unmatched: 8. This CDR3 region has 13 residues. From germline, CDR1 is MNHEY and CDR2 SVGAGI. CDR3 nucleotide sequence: TGTGCCAGCAGTCCCGGGACAGAAGGAGGCTACACCTTC. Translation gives CASSPGTEGGYTF.

The DNA of the CDR3 is TGTGCCAGCAGCGTAGGGGACAGGACCTACGAGCAGTACTTC. Protein product: CASSVGDRTYEQYF. The J gene is TRBJ2-7, the V gene TRBV9; 8 nucleotides line up with TRBD1. This CDR3 has 14 residues. V lost 0 bases, J lost 2 bases, and 1 base stayed unmatched. CDR1 and CDR2 (germline): SGDLS, YYNGEE. Based on the CDR3 plus reference TRBV9 and TRBJ2-7, the full variable domain is DSGVTQTPKHLITATGQRVTLRCSPRSGDLSVYWYQQSLDQGLQFLIQYYNGEERAKGNILERFSAQQFPDLHSELNLSSLELGDSALYFCASSVGDRTYEQYFGPGTRLTVT.

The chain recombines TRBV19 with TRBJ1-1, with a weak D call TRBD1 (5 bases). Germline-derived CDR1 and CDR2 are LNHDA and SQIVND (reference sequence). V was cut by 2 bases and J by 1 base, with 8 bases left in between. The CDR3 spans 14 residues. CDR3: CASSIFTGNTEAFF. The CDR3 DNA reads TGTGCCAGTAGTATATTTACAGGGAACACTGAAGCTTTCTTT. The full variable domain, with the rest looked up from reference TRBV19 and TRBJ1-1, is DGGITQSPKYLFRKEGQNVTLSCEQNLNHDAMYWYRQDPGQGLRLIYYSQIVNDFQKGDIAEGYSVSREKKESFPLTVTSAQKNPTAFYLCASSIFTGNTEAFFGQGTRLTVV.

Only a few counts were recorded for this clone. In DNA form, the CDR3 reads TGTGCCAGCAGCTTAGACCGGACAGGGCTCCACTTT. Amino acids: CASSLDRTGLHF. The gene calls are TRBV7-9 and TRBJ1-6; 8 bases match TRBD1. The CDR3 length is 12 residues. Per germline, CDR1 SEHNR and CDR2 FQNEAQ (reference sequence). V was clipped by 1 base and J by 16 bases; unmatched bases: 3.

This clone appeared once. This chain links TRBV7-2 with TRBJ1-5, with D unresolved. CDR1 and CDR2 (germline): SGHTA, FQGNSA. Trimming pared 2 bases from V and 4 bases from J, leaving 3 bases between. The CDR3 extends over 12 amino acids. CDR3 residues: CASSLINQPQHF. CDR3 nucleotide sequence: TGTGCCAGCAGCTTAATAAATCAGCCCCAGCATTTT. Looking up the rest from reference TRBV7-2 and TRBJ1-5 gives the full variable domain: GAGVSQSPSNKVTEKGKDVELRCDPISGHTALYWYRQSLGQGLEFLIYFQGNSAPDKSGLPSDRFSAERTGGSVSTLTIQRTQQEDSAVYLCASSLINQPQHFGDGTRLSIL.

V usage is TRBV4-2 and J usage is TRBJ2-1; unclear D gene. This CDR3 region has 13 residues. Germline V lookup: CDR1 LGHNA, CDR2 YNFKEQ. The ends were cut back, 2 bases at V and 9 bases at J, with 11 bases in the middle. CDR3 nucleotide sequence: TGTGCCAGCAGCCAACTCCCAAGGAGTGAGCAGTTCTTC. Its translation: CASSQLPRSEQFF.

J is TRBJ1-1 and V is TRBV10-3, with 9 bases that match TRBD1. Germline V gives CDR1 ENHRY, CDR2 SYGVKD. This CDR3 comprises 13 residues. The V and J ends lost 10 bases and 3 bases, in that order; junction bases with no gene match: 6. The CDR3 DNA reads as TGTGCCACCAAACAGGGGGCAGACACTGAAGCTTTCTTT. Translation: CATKQGADTEAFF.

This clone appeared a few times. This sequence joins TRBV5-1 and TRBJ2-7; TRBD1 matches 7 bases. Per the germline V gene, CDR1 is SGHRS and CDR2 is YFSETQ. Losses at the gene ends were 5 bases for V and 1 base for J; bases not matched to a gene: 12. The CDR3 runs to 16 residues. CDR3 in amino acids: CASSSKGTAQSYEQYF. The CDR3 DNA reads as TGCGCCAGCAGTTCGAAGGGGACAGCACAGTCCTACGAGCAGTACTTC.

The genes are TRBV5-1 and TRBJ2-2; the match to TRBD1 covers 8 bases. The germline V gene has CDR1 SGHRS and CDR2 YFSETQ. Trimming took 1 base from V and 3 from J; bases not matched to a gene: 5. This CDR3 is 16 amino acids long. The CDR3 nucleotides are TGCGCCAGCAGCTTGAACAGGGGGGTCTACACCGGGGAGCTGTTTTTT. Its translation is CASSLNRGVYTGELFF.